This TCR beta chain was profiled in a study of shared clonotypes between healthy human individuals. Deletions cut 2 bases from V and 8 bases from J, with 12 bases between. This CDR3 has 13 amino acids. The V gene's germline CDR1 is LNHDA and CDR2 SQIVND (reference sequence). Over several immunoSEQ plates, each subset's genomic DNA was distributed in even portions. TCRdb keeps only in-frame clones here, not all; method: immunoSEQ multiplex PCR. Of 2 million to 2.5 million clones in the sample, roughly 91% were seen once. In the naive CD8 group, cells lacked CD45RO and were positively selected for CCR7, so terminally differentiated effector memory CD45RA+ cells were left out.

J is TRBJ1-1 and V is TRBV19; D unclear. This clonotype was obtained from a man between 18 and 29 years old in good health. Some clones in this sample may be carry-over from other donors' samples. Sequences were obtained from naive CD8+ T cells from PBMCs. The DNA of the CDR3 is TGTGCCAGTAGTATATCCGCCCTAGGAGAAGCTTTCTTT. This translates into CASSISALGEAFF.